These T cell receptor beta chains were read from a single sample in a study of blood T cell repertoires in COVID-19. Assay: immunoSEQ multiplex PCR; the TCRdb copy retains only in-frame clones and omits some. The sample records 150,000 to 200,000 clones, around 85% being singletons. The source material was peripheral blood. Source of these receptors: an older woman with COVID-19, enrolled during active disease. Each CDR3 is given with its conserved first and last residue. Each record gives: V gene, clone size, D gene, J gene, CDR3 DNA, CDR3 protein. A D gene is named only where the DNA matches it firmly. A row's size may be missing; if present it is once, few, many or a size class.

>TRBV24-1|NA|TRBD2|TRBJ2-3
TGTGCCACCAGTGCCCCGGCGGGGGGCACAGATACGCAGTATTTT
CATSAPAGGTDTQYF
>TRBV9|NA|NA|TRBJ1-1
TGTGCCAGCAGCGCGAGAGGACACCTGGCAACTGAAGCTTTCTTT
CASSARGHLATEAFF
>TRBV11-3|once|TRBD2|TRBJ2-3
TGTGCCAGCACCTTAGCGGGAGGGCATGGGCAGTATTTT
CASTLAGGHGQYF
>TRBV30|NA|TRBD2|TRBJ2-7
TGTGCCTGGAGGCGGACTAGCGGGACTTACGAGCAGTACTTC
CAWRRTSGTYEQYF
>TRBV6-5|NA|NA|TRBJ2-5
TGTGCCAGCAGTTACGAAGGACTGGGTGTGGAGACCCAGTACTTC
CASSYEGLGVETQYF
>TRBV9|few|TRBD2|TRBJ2-7
TGTGCCAGCAGCGGTAGCGGGAGGAGCAGTTACGAGCAGTACTTC
CASSGSGRSSYEQYF
>TRBV18|NA|NA|TRBJ2-1
TGTGCCAGCTCCTTTGGCGGTTACAATGAGCAGTTCTTC
CASSFGGYNEQFF
>TRBV9|NA|NA|TRBJ2-2
TGTGCCAGCAGGTTGACAGGATCGAACACCGGGGAGCTGTTTTTT
CASRLTGSNTGELFF
>TRBV28|once|TRBD1|TRBJ1-5
TGTGCCAGCAGCGACAGGGGCCCAGGGCAGCCCCAGCATTTT
CASSDRGPGQPQHF
>TRBV30|NA|NA|TRBJ1-4
TGTGCCTGGAGACCTCGGACCGCCGGGGAGGTTGAAAAACTGTTTTTT
CAWRPRTAGEVEKLFF
>TRBV9|NA|TRBD2|TRBJ2-2
TGTGCCAGCAGCCCCTCCGCGGGGGGGAGCCTGGCGGGCGGGGAGCTGTTTTTT
CASSPSAGGSLAGGELFF
>TRBV30|NA|NA|TRBJ1-2
TGTGCCTGGAGACTTCGGCGGCTCTATGGCTACACCTTC
CAWRLRRLYGYTF
>TRBV5-1|NA|NA|TRBJ1-1
TGCGCCAGCACAATCCGGGCCCCGGGAACTGAAGCTTTCTTT
CASTIRAPGTEAFF
>TRBV27|NA|NA|TRBJ2-1
TGTGCCAGCAGTCTTGCTAGCTCCTACAATGAGCAGTTCTTC
CASSLASSYNEQFF
>TRBV27|NA|TRBD1|TRBJ1-3
TGTGCCAGCAGACTGACAGGGGCTGGAAACACCATATATTTT
CASRLTGAGNTIYF
>TRBV6-6|few|TRBD1|TRBJ1-5
TGTGCCAGCAGTCGACGGGGACAGGGGGCCCACCAGCCCCAGCATTTT
CASSRRGQGAHQPQHF
>TRBV7-6|NA|TRBD2|TRBJ2-3
TGTGCCAGCAGCTTAGATAGCGGGAGTGACACAGATACGCAGTATTTT
CASSLDSGSDTDTQYF
>TRBV7-9|NA|NA|TRBJ2-3
TGTGCCAGCAGCGTGACGGGAGACACAGATACGCAGTATTTT
CASSVTGDTDTQYF
>TRBV12-3/TRBV12-4|NA|NA|TRBJ1-1
TGTGCCAGCAGTTTCGCCAGGAGGACTGAAGCTTTCTTT
CASSFARRTEAFF
>TRBV3-1/TRBV3-2|NA|NA|TRBJ2-7
TGTGCCAGCAGCCTTCCTAACGGCAGACCAGGCTTC
CASSLPNGRPGF
>TRBV11-3|NA|NA|TRBJ2-1
TGTGCCAGCAGCCCGCGGGCGAGCTCCTACAATGAGCAGTTCTTC
CASSPRASSYNEQFF
>TRBV3-1/TRBV3-2|NA|TRBD1|TRBJ1-2
TGTGCCAGCAGCCAAGATAGGGACAGGGACTCTCATGGCTACACCTTC
CASSQDRDRDSHGYTF
>TRBV6-2/TRBV6-3|NA|NA|TRBJ2-7
TGTGCCAGCAGTCGACCGGGACTGCTCTCCTACGAGCAGTACTTC
CASSRPGLLSYEQYF
>TRBV3-1/TRBV3-2|NA|NA|TRBJ1-1
TGTGCCAGCAGCCGACCGGGACAAATGAACACTGAAGCTTTCTTT
CASSRPGQMNTEAFF
>TRBV18|few|TRBD2|TRBJ2-2
TGTGCCAGCTCACCGAGCGGGGACACCGGGGAGCTGTTTTTT
CASSPSGDTGELFF
>TRBV5-8|NA|NA|TRBJ2-7
TGTGCCAGCAGCCGGAACAGGGATGGTTACGAGCAGTACTTC
CASSRNRDGYEQYF
>TRBV19|NA|NA|TRBJ2-2
TGTGCCAGTAGTACGGGACCGGGGGTGAACACCGGGGAGCTGTTTTTT
CASSTGPGVNTGELFF
>TRBV6-4|NA|TRBD1|TRBJ1-1
TGTGCCAGCAGCTCCACCGGGACAGGGACCACTGAAGCTTTCTTT
CASSSTGTGTTEAFF
>TRBV6-2/TRBV6-3|NA|TRBD1|TRBJ2-7
TGTGCCAGCAGTCCCCCGGGGCAGGGGGCGCGAGAGCAGTACTTC
CASSPPGQGAREQYF
>TRBV7-9|NA|NA|TRBJ2-7
TGTGCCAGCAGCCCGGTATGGGGCACCTACGAGCAGTACTTC
CASSPVWGTYEQYF
>TRBV11-2|NA|TRBD2|TRBJ2-1
TGTGCCAGCAGCTTAGTGTCGGGCGTAAGAGGACTAGTTGAGCAGTTCTTC
CASSLVSGVRGLVEQFF
>TRBV5-8|NA|TRBD1|TRBJ2-1
TGTGCCAGCAGCCAATCCGGGACAGGGAAGCAGTTCTTC
CASSQSGTGKQFF
>TRBV11-2|NA|TRBD2|TRBJ2-7
TGTGCCAGCAGCCCCCCAGGGCTAGCGGGATACTACGAGCAGTACTTC
CASSPPGLAGYYEQYF
>TRBV6-2/TRBV6-3|few|NA|TRBJ2-3
TGTGCCAGCAGTTCGCCAACAGGGAGTGGCGCAGATACGCAGTATTTT
CASSSPTGSGADTQYF
>TRBV7-2|NA|NA|TRBJ2-3
TGTGCCAGCAGCTTCCGGGACTCAAGCACAGATACGCAGTATTTT
CASSFRDSSTDTQYF